The 11 T cell receptor beta chains in this list originate from one sample, sequenced in a study of cytomegalovirus exposure and HLA in healthy donors (dated by TCRdb to the late 2010s). Library generation was performed with the immunoSEQ multiplex PCR assay. For the multiplex PCR, a mixture combining 60 forward primers for TCR Vbeta segments and 13 reverse primers for TCR Jbeta segments was used. Drawn from immuneACCESS, this table holds only the in-frame rearrangements with V and J called that TCRdb kept. Clones are partly lost; checked studies trace under half to an unresolved V gene and leave the rest unexplained. The sample table on file contains roughly 100,000 clones. The ten largest make up approximately 3.7% of the sample. The sequencing input was PBMCs. These receptors originate from a man between 35 and 55 years old in good health and CMV-seronegative.

This chain's CDR3 is CASLLGSQSYEQYF. The CDR3 DNA sequence: TGTGCCAGCTTGCTGGGCAGCCAATCCTACGAGCAGTACTTC. This chain links TRBV2 with TRBJ2-7; D not certain. Germline lookup yields CDR1 SNHLY and CDR2 FYNNEI. This CDR3 region has 14 residues. V was trimmed by 8 bases and J by 1 base, leaving 15 bases between them.

The genes are TRBV4-3 and TRBJ2-3; D is unresolved. The germline V and J ends were trimmed by 3 bases and 3 bases, with 13 bases remaining between them. Germline values: CDR1 LGHNA, CDR2 YSLEER. This CDR3 is built from 15 residues. CDR3 sequence: CASSQAQVKTDTQYF. DNA for the CDR3: TGCGCCAGCAGCCAGGCCCAGGTAAAGACAGATACGCAGTATTTT.

The rearrangement joins TRBV5-1 to TRBJ1-2; weak D call: TRBD1 (5 bases). Germline lookup yields CDR1 SGHRS and CDR2 YFSETQ. There are 14 residues in the CDR3. Deletions cut 5 bases from V and 0 bases from J, with 11 bases between. CDR3 sequence: CASRTATANYGYTF. The CDR3 DNA is TGCGCCAGCAGGACAGCGACCGCTAACTATGGCTACACCTTC.

The rearrangement uses TRBV27 and TRBJ2-7, with D maybe TRBD1 (5 bases). The CDR3 runs to 16 residues. In germline, CDR1 is MNHEY, CDR2 SMNVEV (reference sequence). V dropped 5 bases and J dropped 7 bases, with 24 bases sitting between them. For the CDR3, the DNA is TGTGCCAGCAGTCCATCCAGGACATCTCCCAGGGATGAGCAGTACTTC. Translating gives CASSPSRTSPRDEQYF.

The rearrangement uses TRBV4-2 and TRBJ2-3; 10 bases line up with TRBD1. V lost 2 bases and J lost 3; bases outside the gene matches: 5. CDR3 length: 16 amino acids. Germline lookup yields CDR1 LGHNA and CDR2 YNFKEQ. The CDR3 sequence is CASSQMDRGRTDTQYF. CDR3 DNA sequence: TGTGCCAGCAGCCAAATGGACAGGGGGAGGACAGATACGCAGTATTTT.

This chain uses TRBV5-1 with TRBJ2-2, with TRBD1 matching over 7 bases. CDR1 and CDR2 (germline): SGHRS, YFSETQ. The V and J ends lost 0 bases and 3 bases, in that order; junction bases with no gene match: 5. The CDR3 spans 16 residues. The CDR3 protein is CASSLARQGDTGELFF. The CDR3 DNA is TGCGCCAGCAGCTTGGCGCGGCAGGGGGACACCGGGGAGCTGTTTTTT.

This chain uses TRBV7-9 with TRBJ1-1, with 9 bases fitting TRBD1. The V gene end was trimmed by 5 bases and the J gene end by 3 bases; junction bases not matched to a gene: 13. CDR1 SEHNR and CDR2 FQNEAQ come from the germline V gene (reference sequence). The CDR3 consists of 17 residues. Written as DNA, the CDR3 is TGTGCCAGCAGCACTAGACGGGACAGGGCGTTTGACACTGAAGCTTTCTTT. Translated: CASSTRRDRAFDTEAFF.

The J gene is TRBJ2-1, the V gene TRBV2; 12 nucleotides match TRBD2. This CDR3 contains 13 residues. Germline V gene data show CDR1 as SNHLY and CDR2 as FYNNEI. V dropped 11 bases and J dropped 7; count of bases not matched to a gene: 6. Here the CDR3 reads CAVRLAGVNEQFF. CDR3 DNA: TGTGCCGTTCGACTAGCGGGAGTAAATGAGCAGTTCTTC.

The rearrangement joins TRBV27 to TRBJ2-7; 8 nucleotides match TRBD1. The CDR3 is 15 residues long. V gave up 5 bases and J gave up 1 base; unmatched junction bases: 7. Germline V gene sequence: CDR1 MNHEY, CDR2 SMNVEV (reference sequence). Here the CDR3 reads CASSLIQGGSYEQYF. CDR3 DNA sequence: TGTGCCAGCAGTCTAATACAGGGGGGATCCTACGAGCAGTACTTC.

V is TRBV11-1 and J is TRBJ2-5; unclear D gene. The germline V gene encodes CDR1 SGHAT and CDR2 FQDESV (reference sequence). The CDR3 is 16 residues long. The V and J ends lost 5 bases and 1 base respectively, with 17 bases between them. In DNA, the CDR3 is TGTGCCAGCAGCCAACGTGAGGTTGGGTCCCAAGAGACCCAGTACTTC. Protein: CASSQREVGSQETQYF.

This rearrangement joins TRBV18 to TRBJ2-7, with 9 bases aligning to TRBD2. Germline CDR1 is KGHSH and CDR2 is LQKENI. The CDR3 has 14 residues. V was clipped by 4 bases and J by 4 bases; unmatched bases: 5. DNA for the CDR3: TGTGCCAGCTCACACAGCGGGGGGAGGTACGAGCAGTACTTC. Translation: CASSHSGGRYEQYF.